This paragraph reports one TCR beta chain. No antigen is known for it. This sample was taken from a study of blood T cells in healthy people across ages. Study-level points and caveats: Both higher diversity and more naive CD4+ cells marked long-lived donors when set against aged donors. Older age coincided with a roughly linear decline in TCR beta diversity per million T cells.

A second PCR of roughly 7 to 11 cycles used a sample-barcoded 5' primer and a J-beta primer mix. TCRdb reprocessed the 5' RACE reads with MiXCR, giving one entry per CDR3 protein. The sample gives 1.5 million or so distinct CDR3 sequences, approximately 42% of which show up once; roughly 3.7% is in the top ten. There were healthy Caucasian individuals from Russia, aged 6 to 90, serving as donors. CDR1 is ENHRY, CDR2 SYGVKD, per germline. CDR3 length: 16 residues. Sequenced material: blood. The gene calls are TRBV10-3 and TRBJ2-5; 7 nucleotides align to TRBD1. TRBJ2-1 explains the end of the DNA better; the J call may be wrong. The TCR was taken from a young woman in good health. CDR3 DNA: TGTGCCATCAGGGAAGGGACAGATATACGCCAAGAGACCCAGTTCTTC. Translation: CAIREGTDIRQETQFF.